This is a list of T cell receptor beta chains from one sample in a study of cytomegalovirus exposure and HLA in healthy donors. Profiling relied on immunoSEQ multiplex PCR, and the TCRdb table lists in-frame clones only, not all of them. This table has 75,000 to 100,000 clones, around 96% appearing once. Sequencing was performed on PBMCs. These receptors were collected from a man between 18 and 35 years old in good health and CMV-seronegative. The CDR3 runs from the conserved cysteine through the conserved F or W. Each record gives: V gene, clone size, J gene, CDR3 protein. Size values are once, few and many counts, or a class for expanded clones, and some rows have none.

TRBV18	-	TRBJ1-2	CASSPSGGDYGYTF
TRBV21-1	-	TRBJ2-1	CASSKEQREAIHNEQFF
TRBV5-1	-	TRBJ2-5	CASGPGRRGQETQYF
TRBV7-2	-	TRBJ1-5	CASTRDSRNQPQHF
TRBV6-1	once	TRBJ1-1	CASSAQGFNTEAFF
TRBV27	once	TRBJ2-3	CASSSTGTGWSDTQYF
TRBV10-2	-	TRBJ1-5	CASSAGTGGQPQHF
TRBV11-3	-	TRBJ2-7	CASSLGFPSGEQYF
TRBV6-6	once	TRBJ1-4	CASRVPQGPNEKLFF
TRBV19	-	TRBJ2-1	CASSLAGGDYNEQFF
TRBV29-1	-	TRBJ2-1	CSVTGLSEQFF
TRBV2	-	TRBJ1-4	CASSKATIKLFF
TRBV11-3	-	TRBJ2-1	CASSGSGASSYNEQFF
TRBV7-9	-	TRBJ2-7	CASSLGRGRNSYEQYF
TRBV9	-	TRBJ2-7	CASSVATGEQYF
TRBV7-9	-	TRBJ1-5	CASSLGRGDNQPQHF
TRBV6-5	-	TRBJ2-1	CASSYSGNEQFF
TRBV23-1	-	TRBJ2-3	CASSHPQDRGRGDTQYF